These 28 T cell receptor beta chains came from one sample sequenced in a study of blood T cells in healthy people across ages. A second PCR of roughly 7 to 11 cycles used a sample-barcoded 5' primer and a J-beta primer mix. TCRdb reanalysed the 5' RACE reads using MiXCR and keeps one entry per CDR3 protein. The sample shows 580,000 or so distinct CDR3 sequences, 45% to 55% of them seen only once. Sequencing was performed on blood. The receptors were gathered from a man older than 75 in good health.

This clonotype was recorded a few times. The chain joins TRBV3-1 to TRBJ1-2; 9 positions agree with TRBD1. V shed 0 bases and J 7 bases; nucleotides not matched to a gene: 6. The CDR3 runs to 15 residues. Germline CDR1 reads LGHDT; CDR2 reads YNNKEL (reference sequence). CDR3 sequence (DNA): TGTGCCAGCAGCCAAGAGGGGGACAGGGTTCTTGGCTACACCTTC. Its protein is CASSQEGDRVLGYTF.

This clonotype was seen repeatedly, ten times or more. Germline is not matched at one junction end, which may reflect a read error. The rearrangement links TRBV6-5 to TRBJ2-7, with D perhaps TRBD2 (6 bases). The CDR3 sequence is 16 residues long. Per germline, CDR1 MNHEY and CDR2 SVGAGI. The CDR3 is CAGSYLPGVATYEQYF. CDR3 DNA: TGTGCCGGCAGTTACCTTCCGGGGGTGGCTACCTACGAGCAGTACTTC.

The chain uses TRBV9 and TRBJ2-2; D is possibly TRBD1 (6 bases). Germline-derived CDR1 and CDR2 are SGDLS and YYNGEE. Between the trimmed V and J ends, which lost 1 base and 6 bases, there was a span of 19 bases. This CDR3 spans 17 amino acids. The CDR3 nucleotides read TGTGCCAGCAGCGTACGACAGGCAGGAGCGTCCCCCGGGGAGCTGTTTTTT. Protein sequence: CASSVRQAGASPGELFF.

This chain connects TRBV20-1 to TRBJ2-7; 10 nucleotides match TRBD2. The J segment lost 6 bases and the V segment lost 1 base, leaving 6 bases of the junction unmatched. Germline V lookup: CDR1 DFQATT, CDR2 SNEGSKA (reference sequence). This CDR3 has 14 amino acids. As DNA, the CDR3 is TGCAGTGCTAGAGGCCCTAGCGGGGGCGGCGAGCAGTACTTC. It yields the protein CSARGPSGGGEQYF.

This clonotype was detected only once. The V call is TRBV15, the J call TRBJ1-2; the D is unclear. In germline, CDR1 is LNHNV, CDR2 YYDKDF (reference sequence). CDR3 size: 12 residues. With 0 bases removed from V and 10 bases from J, the gap between germline ends came to 9 bases. This CDR3 is CATSREGGVYTF. DNA for the CDR3: TGTGCCACCAGCAGAGAGGGTGGGGTCTACACCTTC.

The V and J genes are TRBV7-2 and TRBJ2-5; no firm D call. Trimming took off 5 bases at V and 3 bases at J, with 10 bases between the two ends. The CDR3 runs to 13 residues. Germline V gene data show CDR1 as SGHTA and CDR2 as FQGNSA. The CDR3 loop is CASSLWAEETQYF. The CDR3 DNA reads TGTGCCAGCAGCCTCTGGGCCGAAGAGACCCAGTACTTC.

This clonotype was found a few times. This chain joins TRBV7-2 and TRBJ1-6; tentative D call: TRBD1 (6 bases). CDR3 length: 14 amino acids. Germline V gene data show CDR1 as SGHTA and CDR2 as FQGNSA. The V gene lost 5 bases and the J gene lost 7 bases, with 12 bases spanning the gap. This CDR3 is CASSLDRINSPLHF. CDR3 DNA sequence: TGTGCCAGCAGCCTAGACAGGATCAATTCACCCCTCCACTTT.

CDR3 protein: CASSQAPAGGDNEQFF. Written as DNA, the CDR3 is TGTGCCAGCAGCCAAGCCCCAGCGGGAGGGGACAATGAGCAGTTCTTC. The chain recombines TRBV3-1 with TRBJ2-1, with TRBD2 matching 10 bases. Germline V gene lookup returns CDR1 LGHDT and CDR2 YNNKEL (reference sequence). The CDR3 contains 16 residues. Losses at the gene ends were 1 base for V and 5 bases for J; bases not matched to a gene: 5.

This clonotype has at least ten counts. V is TRBV6-5 and J is TRBJ2-1; the match to TRBD2 covers 7 bases. The ends lost 6 bases at V and 1 base at J; junction bases unmatched: 3. This CDR3 contains 14 residues. CDR1 and CDR2 (germline): MNHEY, SVGAGI. The CDR3 bases are TGTGCCAGCAGATCTAGCGGATCCTACAATGAGCAGTTCTTC. Amino acid sequence: CASRSSGSYNEQFF.

J is TRBJ2-1 and V is TRBV28, with D possibly matching TRBD1 (6 bases). V lost 4 bases and J lost 2, with 9 bases in between. The V gene's germline CDR1 is MDHEN and CDR2 SYDVKM. The CDR3 loop spans 14 amino acids. The CDR3 DNA reads as TGTGCCAGCAGTTCCCAGGGGCCCTACAATGAGCAGTTCTTC. Amino acid sequence: CASSSQGPYNEQFF.

The chain is built from TRBV20-1 and TRBJ1-1; unclear D gene. V was cut by 5 bases and J by 0 bases, with 10 bases left in between. Germline V gives CDR1 DFQATT, CDR2 SNEGSKA (reference sequence). This CDR3 is 13 amino acids long. This CDR3 is CSAGLRMNTEAFF. CDR3 in DNA: TGCAGTGCTGGACTGCGCATGAACACTGAAGCTTTCTTT.

This clonotype was detected a few times. The rearrangement links TRBV6-6 to TRBJ2-7; 7 bases map to TRBD1. This CDR3 is built from 17 residues. With 0 bases clipped from V and 4 bases from J, the junction kept 12 bases outside the gene matches. Germline values: CDR1 MNHNY, CDR2 SVGAGI (reference sequence). The CDR3 DNA reads TGTGCCAGCAGTTACTCGCGGCCGGCACAGGGGCCGTACGAGCAGTACTTC. Protein sequence: CASSYSRPAQGPYEQYF.

This chain links TRBV28 with TRBJ2-3; D gene unclear. The CDR3 is made up of 16 amino acids. V was pared by 2 bases and J by 1 base, with 13 bases between. CDR1 and CDR2 from the germline V gene are MDHEN and SYDVKM. The CDR3 is CASSLSSSLGTDTQYF. Written as DNA, the CDR3 is TGTGCCAGCAGTTTAAGCAGTTCCCTCGGCACAGATACGCAGTATTTT.

The chain uses TRBV15 and TRBJ2-1, with 10 bases that match TRBD2. Germline assignment: CDR1 LNHNV and CDR2 YYDKDF (reference sequence). J gave up 5 bases and V 5 bases, and 12 bases lay outside the gene matches. This CDR3 is 17 amino acids long. CDR3 DNA: TGTGCCACCAGCGGAAGACTAGCGGGCGCCGTAAACAATGAGCAGTTCTTC. Protein product: CATSGRLAGAVNNEQFF.

The genes are TRBV7-3 and TRBJ2-5; weak D call: TRBD2 (5 bases). V lost 6 bases and J lost 11, with 25 bases in between. Germline CDR1 reads SGHTA; CDR2 reads FQGTGA. CDR3 length: 15 residues. The DNA of the CDR3 is TGTGCCAGCAGTTACGTGGAAATAGCGCTCCATGAGCAGTACTTC. Protein sequence: CASSYVEIALHEQYF.

V and J are TRBV7-3 and TRBJ2-5; D perhaps matches TRBD1 (5 bases). The germline CDR1 and CDR2 sequences are SGHTA and FQGTGA. The CDR3 is 13 amino acids. Trimming removed 5 bases from V and 11 bases from J, with 18 bases in between. The CDR3 region has the DNA TGTGCCAGCAGCAGGACACAATTCAATGAGCAGTACTTC. Translation gives CASSRTQFNEQYF.

The V call is TRBV20-1, the J call TRBJ2-7; D is ambiguous. CDR1 and CDR2 from the germline V gene are DFQATT and SNEGSKA (reference sequence). Trimming cost V 6 bases and J 0 bases, with 18 bases left between them. The CDR3 consists of 15 residues. CDR3 residues: CSAEPALGPSYEQYF. In DNA form, the CDR3 reads TGCAGTGCCGAACCGGCCCTAGGCCCCTCCTACGAGCAGTACTTC.

The chain links TRBV28 to TRBJ2-7, with D perhaps matching TRBD2 (6 bases). The CDR3 covers 12 residues. The V gene lost 8 bases and the J gene lost 3 bases, with 11 bases spanning the gap. From germline, CDR1 is MDHEN and CDR2 SYDVKM. The DNA of the CDR3 is TGTGCCAGCGCGCGGGGACGCTACGAGCAGTACTTC. Protein sequence: CASARGRYEQYF.

V is TRBV20-1 and J is TRBJ2-7; unclear D gene. Trimming removed 0 bases from V and 6 bases from J, with 18 bases in between. The CDR3 has 15 residues. Germline-derived CDR1 and CDR2 are DFQATT and SNEGSKA (reference sequence). The CDR3 region is CSARDSWSPTCEQYF. CDR3 DNA sequence: TGCAGTGCTAGAGACTCATGGAGTCCTACCTGCGAGCAGTACTTC.

The chain has TRBV2 and TRBJ1-2, with 12 bases identical to TRBD1. The ends lost 4 bases at V and 7 bases at J; junction bases unmatched: 7. This CDR3 region has 15 residues. Germline V lookup: CDR1 SNHLY, CDR2 FYNNEI. In DNA, the CDR3 is TGTGCCAGCAGTGCATTGGGACAGGGGGCGAGTGGCTACACCTTC. It codes for CASSALGQGASGYTF.

Concerning this clonotype itself: A much larger clonotype is one base distant, so this may be a read error. The genes are TRBV7-2 and TRBJ2-3; no reliable D call. This CDR3 has 13 amino acids. CDR1 is SGHTA and CDR2 is FQGNSA in the germline V gene. The V end was cut by 3 bases, the J end by 2 bases, with 6 bases between. CDR3 nucleotide sequence: TGTGCCAGCAGCTTGGGTATCACAGATACGCAGTATTTT. Translation: CASSLGITDTQYF. Variable domain in full (rest from reference TRBV7-2 and TRBJ2-3): GAGVSQSPSNKVTEKGKDVELRCDPISGHTALYWYRQSLGQGLEFLIYFQGNSAPDKSGLPSDRFSAERTGGSVSTLTIQRTQQEDSAVYLCASSLGITDTQYFGPGTRLTVL.

CDR3 nucleotide sequence: TGTGCCAGCAGCGAGGGACTCCGGGACAGGGGGGCGAACACTGAAGCTTTCTTT. Its protein is CASSEGLRDRGANTEAFF. This rearrangement joins TRBV9 to TRBJ1-1; 11 bases match TRBD1. The CDR3 sequence is 18 residues long. Germline-derived CDR1 and CDR2 are SGDLS and YYNGEE. Trimming cost V 3 bases and J 1 base; bases outside gene matches: 11.

The chain recombines TRBV7-2 with TRBJ2-3; D is undetermined. This CDR3 is built from 13 residues. Trimming left V 5 bases short and J 1 base short, with 7 bases between. CDR1 and CDR2 (germline): SGHTA, FQGNSA. The CDR3, as DNA: TGTGCCAGCAGCCCCCAGCGCACAGATACGCAGTATTTT. Translating it yields CASSPQRTDTQYF.

This rearrangement joins TRBV7-2 to TRBJ2-1, with 8 bases lining up with TRBD2. The CDR3 loop spans 15 amino acids. The junction had 4 bases not matched to a gene; V was cut back by 0 bases and J by 6 bases. Germline lookup yields CDR1 SGHTA and CDR2 FQGNSA. The CDR3 DNA reads TGTGCCAGCAGCTTAGCTAGCGGGGCACCCAATGAGCAGTTCTTC. It encodes CASSLASGAPNEQFF. Full variable domain (remainder filled in from reference TRBV7-2 and TRBJ2-1): GAGVSQSPSNKVTEKGKDVELRCDPISGHTALYWYRQSLGQGLEFLIYFQGNSAPDKSGLPSDRFSAERTGGSVSTLTIQRTQQEDSAVYLCASSLASGAPNEQFFGPGTRLTVL.

This clonotype was counted between two and nine times. V is TRBV6-2 or TRBV6-3 and J is TRBJ2-5; 12 nucleotides line up with TRBD2. The CDR3 consists of 15 residues. V lost 6 bases, J lost 4 bases, and 6 bases stayed unmatched. Germline V CDR1 and CDR2: MNHEY, SVGEGT. The CDR3 sequence: CASSPLAGGLETQYF. For the CDR3, the DNA is TGTGCCAGCAGCCCTCTAGCGGGAGGGCTAGAGACCCAGTACTTC.

This chain links TRBV10-3 with TRBJ2-1, with 11 bases matching TRBD1. The CDR3 has 17 residues. Per germline, CDR1 ENHRY and CDR2 SYGVKD. V was clipped by 2 bases and J by 5 bases; unmatched bases: 8. In nucleotides, the CDR3 is TGTGCCATCAGTGAGCTAGTTGGACAGGGGGCCAACAATGAGCAGTTCTTC. Amino acids: CAISELVGQGANNEQFF.

This clonotype has only a few counts. V and J are TRBV6-5 and TRBJ2-1; 8 positions match TRBD2. The CDR3 totals 15 residues. The V segment lost 11 bases and the J segment 7 bases; nucleotides outside the gene matches: 16. CDR1 is MNHEY, CDR2 SVGAGI, per germline. CDR3 sequence: CAASTGGGRWNEQFF. CDR3 bases: TGTGCCGCCTCGACGGGCGGGGGGAGGTGGAATGAGCAGTTCTTC.

There are many counts of this clonotype. The rearrangement joins TRBV7-9 to TRBJ2-5; D might be TRBD1 (5 bases). V shed 5 bases and J shed 4 bases, with 17 bases lying between them. This CDR3 is 15 amino acids long. Germline V gene data show CDR1 as SEHNR and CDR2 as FQNEAQ (reference sequence). DNA of the CDR3: TGTGCCAGCAGCCTAGATGGGGCAGGTCGAGAGACCCAGTACTTC. It yields the protein CASSLDGAGRETQYF.